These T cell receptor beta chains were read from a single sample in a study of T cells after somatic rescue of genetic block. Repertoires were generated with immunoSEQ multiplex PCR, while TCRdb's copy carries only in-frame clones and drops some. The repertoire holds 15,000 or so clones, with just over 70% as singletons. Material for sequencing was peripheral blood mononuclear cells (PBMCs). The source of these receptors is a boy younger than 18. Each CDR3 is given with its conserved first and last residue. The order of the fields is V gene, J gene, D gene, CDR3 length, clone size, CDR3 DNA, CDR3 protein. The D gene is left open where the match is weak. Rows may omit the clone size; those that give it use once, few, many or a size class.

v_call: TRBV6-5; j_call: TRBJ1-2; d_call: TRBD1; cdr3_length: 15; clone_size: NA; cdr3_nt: TGTGCCATCAGTGTGAACGGACAGGGCGGCTATGGCTACACCTTC; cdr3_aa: CAISVNGQGGYGYTF
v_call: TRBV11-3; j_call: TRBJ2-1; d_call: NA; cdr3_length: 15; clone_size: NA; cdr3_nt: TGTGCCAGCAGCTGGGGAGGATTCTCCTACAATGAGCAGTTCTTC; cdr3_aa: CASSWGGFSYNEQFF
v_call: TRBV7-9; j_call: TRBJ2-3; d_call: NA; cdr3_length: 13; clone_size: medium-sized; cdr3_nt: TGTGCCAGCAGCAAGTCGGGCACAGATACGCAGTATTTT; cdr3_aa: CASSKSGTDTQYF
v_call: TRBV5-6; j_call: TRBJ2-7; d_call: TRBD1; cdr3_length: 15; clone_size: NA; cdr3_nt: TGTGCCAGCAGCTGGGGAGGGACAGGGAGGTACGAGCAGTACTTC; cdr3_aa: CASSWGGTGRYEQYF
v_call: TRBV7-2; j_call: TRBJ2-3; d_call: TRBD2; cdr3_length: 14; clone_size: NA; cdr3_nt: TGTGCCAGCAGCTTTGGGGGAGGGGTGGATACGCAGTATTTT; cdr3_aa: CASSFGGGVDTQYF
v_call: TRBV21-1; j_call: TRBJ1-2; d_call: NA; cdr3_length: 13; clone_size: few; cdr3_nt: TGTGCCAGCAGCATTGCGGAAAAGAGTGGCTACACCTTC; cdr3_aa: CASSIAEKSGYTF
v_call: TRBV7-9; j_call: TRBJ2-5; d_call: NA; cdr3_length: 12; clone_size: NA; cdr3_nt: TGTGCCAGCAGCCCGTCGTGGGAGACCCAGTACTTC; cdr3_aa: CASSPSWETQYF
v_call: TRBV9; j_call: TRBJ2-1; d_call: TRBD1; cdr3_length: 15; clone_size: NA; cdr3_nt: TGTGCCAGCAATGCGGGGGACAGGGACGACAATGAGCAGTTCTTC; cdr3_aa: CASNAGDRDDNEQFF